What follows are 20 T cell receptor beta chains derived from one specimen sequenced in a study of cytomegalovirus exposure and HLA in healthy donors. In the PCR, 60 Vbeta and 13 Jbeta primers were used. Data came from immunoSEQ multiplex PCR; TCRdb stores just in-frame clones and leaves some out. Of about 44,000 clones detected, about nine tenths appear once; the ten largest clones hold about 8%. The specimen was PBMCs. These receptors originate from a woman in her thirties or forties in good health and CMV-seropositive.

This clone was seen only once. The V and J genes are TRBV7-2 and TRBJ2-1; tentative D call: TRBD2 (5 bases). V lost 5 bases and J lost 1, with 9 bases in between. This CDR3 has 14 amino acids. In germline, CDR1 is SGHTA, CDR2 FQGNSA. CDR3 in DNA: TGTGCCAGCAGCCCAACGGGGTCCTACAATGAGCAGTTCTTC. Amino acid sequence: CASSPTGSYNEQFF.

V gene TRBV28 combines with J gene TRBJ1-2; TRBD1 agrees at 9 bases. Germline V gene lookup returns CDR1 MDHEN and CDR2 SYDVKM. This CDR3 region has 16 residues. V was pared by 6 bases and J by 6 bases, with 14 bases of the junction left unmatched. CDR3 bases: TGTGCCAGCAGGGCTACCCAGGGACAGGGATTCGATGGCTACACCTTC. Translated: CASRATQGQGFDGYTF.

The rearrangement uses TRBV7-9 and TRBJ2-1; 7 bases are a match to TRBD1. Germline V lookup: CDR1 SEHNR, CDR2 FQNEAQ (reference sequence). This CDR3 has 15 residues. V was clipped by 4 bases and J by 5 bases; unmatched bases: 8. Here the CDR3 DNA reads TGTGCCAGCAGCTCAGGGGGTGGGCCAAACAATGAGCAGTTCTTC. Amino acid sequence: CASSSGGGPNNEQFF.

The rearrangement joins TRBV7-6 to TRBJ2-1; 8 bases agree with TRBD1. The CDR3 length is 14 residues. Germline V gene data show CDR1 as SGHVS and CDR2 as FNYEAQ. V lost 1 base to trimming and J lost 6 bases; unmatched junction nucleotides: 2. The CDR3 spells CASSLVDRANEQFF. The CDR3 nucleotides read TGTGCCAGCAGCTTAGTGGACAGGGCCAATGAGCAGTTCTTC.

The chain combines TRBV5-6 with TRBJ2-5; D is undetermined. The V end was cut by 0 bases, the J end by 2 bases, with 11 bases between. CDR3 size: 15 residues. Germline CDR1 reads SGHDT; CDR2 reads YYEEEE. This chain's CDR3 is CASSLVTAIQETQYF. The DNA of the CDR3 is TGTGCCAGCAGCTTGGTTACAGCTATTCAAGAGACCCAGTACTTC.

The chain recombines TRBV19 with TRBJ2-6; possibly TRBD1 for D (6 bases). Germline CDR1 LNHDA, CDR2 SQIVND (reference sequence). Trimming took 1 base from V and 0 from J, leaving 13 bases between them. The CDR3 has 18 residues. This CDR3 is CASSIARDTSSGANVLTF. The CDR3, as DNA: TGTGCCAGTAGTATAGCCCGGGACACCTCCTCTGGGGCCAACGTCCTGACTTTC.

This rearrangement joins TRBV2 to TRBJ2-5, with D perhaps matching TRBD2 (5 bases). V lost 5 bases to trimming and J lost 3 bases, with 7 bases between them. The CDR3 consists of 12 residues. Looked up from germline, CDR1 is SNHLY and CDR2 is FYNNEI. In nucleotides, the CDR3 is TGTGCCAGCAGTAGGACTGAAGAGACCCAGTACTTC. Translated, it gives CASSRTEETQYF.

To note about this clone: Compared with germline, one end of the junction differs, possibly owing to a read error. The rearrangement joins TRBV7-7 to TRBJ2-5; the D gene is possibly TRBD2 (5 bases). The CDR3 contains 14 residues. Per germline, CDR1 SSHAT and CDR2 FNYEAQ (reference sequence). CDR3 sequence (DNA): TGTGCTAGCAGCTTGGGCGGGTACCAAGAGACCCAGTACTTC. Translating gives CASSLGGYQETQYF.

The chain combines TRBV11-1 with TRBJ1-1; 8 bases agree with TRBD1. V was pared by 6 bases and J by 1 base, with 4 bases of the junction left unmatched. The CDR3 contains 14 residues. Per the germline V gene, CDR1 is SGHAT and CDR2 is FQDESV (reference sequence). In DNA, the CDR3 is TGTGCCAGCAGGGTCACAGGGGGGAACACTGAAGCTTTCTTT. Protein product: CASRVTGGNTEAFF.

The chain links TRBV5-1 to TRBJ2-7, with 9 bases matching TRBD2. With V trimmed by 7 bases and J by 0 bases, 5 bases remained unmatched. From germline, CDR1 is SGHRS and CDR2 YFSETQ. The CDR3 contains 14 residues. The CDR3 nucleotides are TGCGCCAGCCGGACTAGCGTTTCCTCCTACGAGCAGTACTTC. It codes for CASRTSVSSYEQYF. Based on the CDR3 plus reference TRBV5-1 and TRBJ2-7, the full variable domain is KAGVTQTPRYLIKTRGQQVTLSCSPISGHRSVSWYQQTPGQGLQFLFEYFSETQRNKGNFPGRFSGRQFSNSRSEMNVSTLELGDSALYLCASRTSVSSYEQYFGPGTRLTVT.

V usage is TRBV19 and J usage is TRBJ1-5, with 8 bases lining up with TRBD1. The germline V gene has CDR1 LNHDA and CDR2 SQIVND (reference sequence). The CDR3 length is 16 residues. The V gene end was trimmed by 3 bases and the J gene end by 5 bases; junction bases not matched to a gene: 9. The CDR3 bases are TGTGCCAGTAGTATCTCGACAGGGGCGCGAGATCAGCCCCAGCATTTT. Its translation: CASSISTGARDQPQHF. The full variable domain, rest sourced from reference TRBV19 and TRBJ1-5, is DGGITQSPKYLFRKEGQNVTLSCEQNLNHDAMYWYRQDPGQGLRLIYYSQIVNDFQKGDIAEGYSVSREKKESFPLTVTSAQKNPTAFYLCASSISTGARDQPQHFGDGTRLSIL.

This rearrangement joins TRBV19 to TRBJ2-2; a weak D match, TRBD2 (6 bases). CDR1 and CDR2 from the germline V gene are LNHDA and SQIVND (reference sequence). Trimming stripped 4 bases from V and 4 bases from J, with 13 bases between. The CDR3 covers 15 residues. The CDR3 nucleotides read TGTGCCAGTAGTAGTGTCGGGGGAGTCACCGGGGAGCTGTTTTTT. Its translation is CASSSVGGVTGELFF.

The gene calls are TRBV2 and TRBJ2-2; TRBD2 matches at 9 bases. The junction had 8 bases not matched to a gene; V was cut back by 7 bases and J by 5 bases. Germline loops: CDR1 SNHLY, CDR2 FYNNEI. The CDR3 extends over 15 amino acids. CDR3 coding DNA: TGTGCCAGCATACGAGCGGGAGGAACGACCGGGGAGCTGTTTTTT. Its translation is CASIRAGGTTGELFF.

The chain carries TRBV7-3 and TRBJ2-2; the match to TRBD2 covers 7 bases. Trimming at V came to 1 base and at J to 5 bases, leaving 1 base not matched to a gene. The CDR3 is made up of 14 amino acids. The germline CDR1 and CDR2 sequences are SGHTA and FQGTGA. The CDR3 is CASSLSGSTGELFF. CDR3 DNA sequence: TGTGCCAGCAGCTTAAGCGGGAGTACCGGGGAGCTGTTTTTT.

The chain carries TRBV2 and TRBJ1-6, with unresolved D. The CDR3 is made up of 14 amino acids. Germline CDR1 is SNHLY and CDR2 is FYNNEI. Trimming took 6 bases from V and 0 from J, leaving 6 bases between them. CDR3 bases: TGTGCCAGCAGGGCCCTCTCCTATAATTCACCCCTCCACTTT. Its translation: CASRALSYNSPLHF.

The chain links TRBV14 to TRBJ2-6; 10 bases are a match to TRBD2. Trimming took 4 bases from V and 4 from J; bases not matched to a gene: 7. Germline CDR1 SGHDN, CDR2 FVKESK. The length of the CDR3 is 17 residues. The CDR3 nucleotides read TGTGCCAGCAGCCTTAGCGGGAGGTCCCTCGGGGCCAACGTCCTGACTTTC. Translated, it gives CASSLSGRSLGANVLTF.

V is TRBV5-1 and J is TRBJ1-1; 10 bases are a match to TRBD1. Germline CDR1 is SGHRS and CDR2 is YFSETQ. This CDR3 spans 14 amino acids. The V gene end was trimmed by 4 bases and the J gene end by 7 bases; junction bases not matched to a gene: 7. CDR3 coding DNA: TGCGCCAGCAGCGTTGCCGGGACAGGGGATGAAGCTTTCTTT. Protein sequence: CASSVAGTGDEAFF. The full variable domain, rest sourced from reference TRBV5-1 and TRBJ1-1, is KAGVTQTPRYLIKTRGQQVTLSCSPISGHRSVSWYQQTPGQGLQFLFEYFSETQRNKGNFPGRFSGRQFSNSRSEMNVSTLELGDSALYLCASSVAGTGDEAFFGQGTRLTVV.

The rearrangement links TRBV30 to TRBJ1-4, with D perhaps matching TRBD1 (6 bases). The CDR3 has 12 amino acids. Germline V CDR1 and CDR2: GTSNPN, SVGIG (reference sequence). The V end was cut by 2 bases, the J end by 8 bases, with 9 bases between. CDR3 bases: TGTGCCTGGAGTCCCCAGGGGGAAAAACTGTTTTTT. Amino acid sequence: CAWSPQGEKLFF.

In regard to this clone: This probably arose from a read error, given a far larger clone one base away. The chain uses TRBV13 and TRBJ2-4, with 7 bases fitting TRBD2. The V gene end was trimmed by 3 bases and the J gene end by 8 bases; junction bases not matched to a gene: 7. CDR1 PRHDT and CDR2 FYEKMQ come from the germline V gene (reference sequence). The CDR3 spans 14 residues. Here the CDR3 DNA reads TGTGCCAGCAGCTTGGGGGGGGTAAGGGACATTCAGTACTTC. Its translation is CASSLGGVRDIQYF.

The chain carries TRBV2 and TRBJ2-7; a weak D match, TRBD1 (5 bases). The CDR3 covers 12 residues. CDR1 is SNHLY, CDR2 FYNNEI, per germline. The ends were cut back, 4 bases at V and 3 bases at J, with 7 bases in the middle. The CDR3 DNA follows: TGTGCCAGCAGTGTCCAGGGCTACGAGCAGTACTTC. This encodes CASSVQGYEQYF.